One and the same sample provided the 9 T cell receptor beta chains below, sequenced in a study of blood T cells in healthy people across ages. Alongside a J-beta primer mix, a sample-barcoded 5' primer served in a second PCR lasting about 7 to 12 cycles. TCRdb independently ran MiXCR on the 5' RACE reads; one entry per CDR3 protein. The profile shows about 2 million distinct CDR3 sequences, around 50% of them singletons. Sequencing was done on a sample of blood. The receptors shown here come from a woman in her 40s in good health.

The gene calls are TRBV20-1 and TRBJ2-7; 11 bases align to TRBD2. CDR3 length: 14 amino acids. Per the germline V gene, CDR1 is DFQATT and CDR2 is SNEGSKA (reference sequence). V lost 7 bases and J lost 0; bases outside the gene matches: 5. The CDR3 DNA is TGCAGTGGACTAGCGGGGCTAAGCTCCTACGAGCAGTACTTC. It yields the protein CSGLAGLSSYEQYF.

This sequence joins TRBV20-1 and TRBJ1-2; TRBD1 matches at 7 bases. The CDR3 contains 13 residues. After removal of 3 bases from V and 4 bases from J, the junction contained 5 bases not matched to a gene. Per germline, CDR1 DFQATT and CDR2 SNEGSKA (reference sequence). Here the CDR3 DNA reads TGCAGTGCTAGGACAGGGAAACTCTATGGCTACACCTTC. This sequence encodes CSARTGKLYGYTF.

Only a few counts were recorded for this clonotype. The chain uses TRBV4-1 and TRBJ2-5; the D gene is possibly TRBD1 (6 bases). Trimming stripped 4 bases from V and 5 bases from J, with 23 bases between. Germline CDR1 reads MGHRA; CDR2 reads YSYEKL. The CDR3 is 17 amino acids. The CDR3 region is CASSLRSSQGFLETQYF. The CDR3 DNA sequence: TGCGCCAGCAGCCTAAGGAGCTCACAGGGATTTCTGGAGACCCAGTACTTC.

The chain couples TRBV15 to TRBJ2-5; weak D call: TRBD1 (5 bases). V was cut by 1 base and J by 3 bases, with 9 bases left in between. There are 14 residues in the CDR3. Germline lookup yields CDR1 LNHNV and CDR2 YYDKDF (reference sequence). Written as DNA, the CDR3 is TGTGCCACCAGCAGAGTCGGCAGGGAAGAGACCCAGTACTTC. Translated: CATSRVGREETQYF.

This clonotype was observed a few times. For the CDR3, the DNA is TGTGCCAGCAGTTTAACAGCCAATGAGCAGTTCTTC. Translated, it gives CASSLTANEQFF. This sequence joins TRBV12-3 or TRBV12-4 and TRBJ2-1; unclear D gene. The V and J ends lost 2 bases and 6 bases respectively, with 5 bases between them. The CDR3 length is 12 residues.

Only a few counts were recorded for this clonotype. The chain links TRBV25-1 to TRBJ1-5; D might be TRBD1 (5 bases). This CDR3 is built from 17 residues. Germline loops: CDR1 MGHDK, CDR2 SYGVNS. Trimming left V 3 bases short and J 4 bases short, with 19 bases between. This chain's CDR3 is CASSEENYHRRNQPQHF. CDR3 bases: TGTGCCAGCAGTGAGGAAAATTATCACAGGCGGAATCAGCCCCAGCATTTT.

This clonotype was picked up a small number of times. The chain links TRBV10-3 to TRBJ2-3; 8 nucleotides line up with TRBD2. J was trimmed by 3 bases and V by 9 bases; bases with no gene match: 5. This CDR3 region has 13 residues. Germline V gene lookup returns CDR1 ENHRY and CDR2 SYGVKD. In DNA, the CDR3 is TGTGCCATAGCGGGGGCAAGTACAGATACGCAGTATTTT. It encodes CAIAGASTDTQYF.

The V call is TRBV15, the J call TRBJ2-1; D not certain. The CDR3 sequence is 15 residues long. Germline CDR1 is LNHNV and CDR2 is YYDKDF (reference sequence). Trimming pared 0 bases from V and 0 bases from J, leaving 6 bases between. CDR3 sequence (DNA): TGTGCCACCAGCAGAGAAGTCCTCTCCTACAATGAGCAGTTCTTC. It is translated as CATSREVLSYNEQFF.

CDR3 sequence reads: CSATDWDEQYF. The CDR3 nucleotides read TGCAGTGCCACAGACTGGGACGAGCAGTACTTC. The V gene is TRBV20-1, the J gene TRBJ2-7; D unresolved. Trimming took 6 bases from V and 5 from J, leaving 11 bases between them. CDR1 is DFQATT and CDR2 is SNEGSKA in the germline V gene (reference sequence). The CDR3 has 11 amino acids.